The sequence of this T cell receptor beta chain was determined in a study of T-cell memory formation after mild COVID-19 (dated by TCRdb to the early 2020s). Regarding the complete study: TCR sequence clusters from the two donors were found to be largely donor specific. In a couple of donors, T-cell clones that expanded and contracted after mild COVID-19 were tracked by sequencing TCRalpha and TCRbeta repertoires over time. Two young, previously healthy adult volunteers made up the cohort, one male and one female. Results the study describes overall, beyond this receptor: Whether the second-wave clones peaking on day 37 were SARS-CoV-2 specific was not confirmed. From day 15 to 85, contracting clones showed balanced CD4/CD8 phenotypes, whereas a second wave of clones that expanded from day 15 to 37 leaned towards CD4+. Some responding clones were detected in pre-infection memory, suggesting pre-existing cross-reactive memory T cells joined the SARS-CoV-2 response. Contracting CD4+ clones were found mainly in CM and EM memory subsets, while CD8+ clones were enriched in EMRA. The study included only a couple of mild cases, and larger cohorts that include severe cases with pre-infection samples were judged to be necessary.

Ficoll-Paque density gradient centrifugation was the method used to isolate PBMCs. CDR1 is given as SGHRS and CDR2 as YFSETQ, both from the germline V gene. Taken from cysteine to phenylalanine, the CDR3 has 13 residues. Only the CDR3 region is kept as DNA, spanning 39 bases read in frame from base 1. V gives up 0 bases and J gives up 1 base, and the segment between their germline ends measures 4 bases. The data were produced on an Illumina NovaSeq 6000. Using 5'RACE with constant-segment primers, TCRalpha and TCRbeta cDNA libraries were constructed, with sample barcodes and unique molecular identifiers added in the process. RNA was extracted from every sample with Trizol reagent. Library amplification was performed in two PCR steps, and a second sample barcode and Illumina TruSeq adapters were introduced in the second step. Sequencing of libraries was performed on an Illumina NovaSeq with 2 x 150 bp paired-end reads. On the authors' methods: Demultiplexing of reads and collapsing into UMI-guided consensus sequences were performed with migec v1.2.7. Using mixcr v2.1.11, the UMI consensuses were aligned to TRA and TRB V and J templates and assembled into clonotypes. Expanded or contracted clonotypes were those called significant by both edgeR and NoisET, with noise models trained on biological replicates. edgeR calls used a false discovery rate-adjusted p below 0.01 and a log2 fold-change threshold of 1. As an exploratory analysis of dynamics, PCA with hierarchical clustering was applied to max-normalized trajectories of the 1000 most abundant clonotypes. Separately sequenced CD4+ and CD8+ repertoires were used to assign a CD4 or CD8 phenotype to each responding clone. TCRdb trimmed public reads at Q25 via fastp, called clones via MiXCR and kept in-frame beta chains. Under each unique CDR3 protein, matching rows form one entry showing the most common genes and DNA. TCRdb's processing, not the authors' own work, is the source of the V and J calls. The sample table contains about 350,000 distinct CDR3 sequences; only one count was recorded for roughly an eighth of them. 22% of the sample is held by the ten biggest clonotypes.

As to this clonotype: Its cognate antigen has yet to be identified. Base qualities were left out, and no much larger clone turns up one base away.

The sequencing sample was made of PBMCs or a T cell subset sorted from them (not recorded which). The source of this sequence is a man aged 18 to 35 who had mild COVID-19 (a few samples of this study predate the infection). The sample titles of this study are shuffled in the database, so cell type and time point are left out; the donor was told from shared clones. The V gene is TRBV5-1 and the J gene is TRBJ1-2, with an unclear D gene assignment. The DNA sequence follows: TGCGCCAGCAGCTTGGCAGTTAACTATGGCTACACCTTC. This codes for CASSLAVNYGYTF.